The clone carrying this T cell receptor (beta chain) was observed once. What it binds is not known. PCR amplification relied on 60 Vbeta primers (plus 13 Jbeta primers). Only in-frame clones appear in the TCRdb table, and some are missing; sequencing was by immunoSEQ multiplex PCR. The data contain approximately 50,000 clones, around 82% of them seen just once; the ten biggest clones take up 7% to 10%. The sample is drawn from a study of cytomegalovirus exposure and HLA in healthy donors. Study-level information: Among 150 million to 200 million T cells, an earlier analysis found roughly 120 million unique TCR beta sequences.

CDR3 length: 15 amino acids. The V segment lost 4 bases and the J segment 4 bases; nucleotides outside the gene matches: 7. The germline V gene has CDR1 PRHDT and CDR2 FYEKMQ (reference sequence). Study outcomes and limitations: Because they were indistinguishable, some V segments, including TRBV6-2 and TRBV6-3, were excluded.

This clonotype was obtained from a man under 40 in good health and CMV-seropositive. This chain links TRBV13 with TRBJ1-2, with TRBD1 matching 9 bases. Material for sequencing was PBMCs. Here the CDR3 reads CASSWDREGTYGYTF. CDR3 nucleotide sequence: TGTGCCAGCAGCTGGGACAGGGAGGGTACCTATGGCTACACCTTC.